This section outlines one T cell receptor beta chain sequence together with its context. As it was prepared, the TCRbeta library received unique molecular identifiers. TCRdb recomputed calls from the PCR reads with MiXCR, one row per CDR3 protein. The sample yields fewer than 550,000 distinct CDR3 sequences, more than 9.5% seen once. The data are from a study of T-cell reconstitution after alpha-beta-depleted transplantation in children. The sample in question was PBMCs, mostly from graft donor cells, obtained 180 days after TCRalphabeta/CD19-depleted stem cell transplant. This TCR was recovered from a female patient aged 2 to 10 who had a stem cell transplant for aplastic anemia, so the T cells may come from the graft donor.

CDR3 sequence reads: CSAQGLAAQETQYF. The CDR3, as DNA: TGCAGTGCCCAGGGACTAGCGGCCCAAGAGACCCAGTACTTC. The V call is TRBV20-1, the J call TRBJ2-5, with TRBD2 identical over 11 bases. Germline CDR1 is DFQATT and CDR2 is SNEGSKA (reference sequence). V was pared by 6 bases and J by 1 base, with 4 bases of the junction left unmatched. The CDR3 extends over 14 amino acids.